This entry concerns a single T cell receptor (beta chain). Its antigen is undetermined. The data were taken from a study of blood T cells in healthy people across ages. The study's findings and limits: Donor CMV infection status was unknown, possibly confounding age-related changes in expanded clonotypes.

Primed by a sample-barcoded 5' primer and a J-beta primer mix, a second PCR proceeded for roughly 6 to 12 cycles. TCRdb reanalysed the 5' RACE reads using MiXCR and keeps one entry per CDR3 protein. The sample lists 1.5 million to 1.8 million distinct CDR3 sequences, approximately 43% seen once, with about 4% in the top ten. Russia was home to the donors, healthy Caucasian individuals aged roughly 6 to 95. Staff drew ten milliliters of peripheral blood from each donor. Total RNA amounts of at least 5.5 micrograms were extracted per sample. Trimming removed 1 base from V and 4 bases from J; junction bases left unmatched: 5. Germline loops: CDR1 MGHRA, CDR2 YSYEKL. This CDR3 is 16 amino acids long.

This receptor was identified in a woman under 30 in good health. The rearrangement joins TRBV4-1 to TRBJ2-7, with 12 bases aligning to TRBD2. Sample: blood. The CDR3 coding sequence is TGCGCCAGCAGCCAAGCACGACTAGCGGGGGCGTACGAGCAGTACTTC. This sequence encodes CASSQARLAGAYEQYF.